These 24 T cell receptor beta chains came from one sample sequenced in a study of blood T cell repertoires in COVID-19. Repertoires were generated with immunoSEQ multiplex PCR, while TCRdb's copy carries only in-frame clones and drops some. The profile shows around 130,000 clones, approximately 88% of them singletons. Sequenced: peripheral blood. These receptors originate from a woman aged 25 to 39 who had recovered from COVID-19.

The rearrangement uses TRBV7-2 and TRBJ1-1, with D hard to call. Germline CDR1 SGHTA, CDR2 FQGNSA. Deletions cut 3 bases from V and 3 bases from J, with 8 bases between. The CDR3 loop spans 13 amino acids. As DNA, the CDR3 is TGTGCCAGCAGCTTTATCGGTGACACTGAAGCTTTCTTT. This codes for CASSFIGDTEAFF.

V and J are TRBV30 and TRBJ1-2; 10 bases map to TRBD1. This CDR3 comprises 14 residues. In germline, CDR1 is GTSNPN, CDR2 SVGIG (reference sequence). Germline trimming cut 3 bases from V and 8 bases from J; bases unmatched to any gene: 9. The DNA for the CDR3 is TGTGCCTGGAGGGGCCGGACAGGGGGGGAAGGCTACACCTTC. This gives the protein CAWRGRTGGEGYTF.

The genes are TRBV19 and TRBJ1-5; the D gene is possibly TRBD1 (6 bases). CDR1 LNHDA and CDR2 SQIVND come from the germline V gene (reference sequence). With 2 bases removed from V and 0 bases from J, the gap between germline ends came to 11 bases. The length of the CDR3 is 16 residues. The CDR3 loop is CASSINAGASNQPQHF. The CDR3 DNA reads TGTGCCAGTAGTATAAACGCAGGGGCTAGCAATCAGCCCCAGCATTTT.

The gene calls are TRBV7-9 and TRBJ1-3; D gene ambiguous. CDR3 length: 13 residues. Germline V gene lookup returns CDR1 SEHNR and CDR2 FQNEAQ (reference sequence). V gave up 5 bases and J gave up 8 bases, with 13 bases separating them. CDR3 sequence reads: CASSGVPGDTIYF. The CDR3 nucleotides read TGTGCCAGCAGCGGCGTCCCCGGGGACACCATATATTTT.

Here the CDR3 reads CASGRAGGGTDTQYF. CDR3 nucleotide sequence: TGCGCCAGCGGAAGAGCGGGGGGGGGCACAGATACGCAGTATTTT. The chain couples TRBV4-1 to TRBJ2-3, with 10 bases lining up with TRBD2. Germline values: CDR1 MGHRA, CDR2 YSYEKL. V trimming: 8 bases; J trimming: 1 base; junction bases outside the gene matches: 6. The CDR3 length is 15 residues.

V is TRBV27 and J is TRBJ1-2; D gene unclear. CDR3 size: 15 residues. V was cut by 0 bases and J by 4 bases, with 12 bases left in between. CDR1 MNHEY and CDR2 SMNVEV come from the germline V gene (reference sequence). The CDR3 protein is CASSLSGGGGYGYTF. CDR3 DNA sequence: TGTGCCAGCAGTTTATCGGGAGGTGGCGGCTATGGCTACACCTTC.

The V and J genes are TRBV4-2 and TRBJ2-1; 10 bases are a match to TRBD1. Trimming at V came to 2 bases and at J to 2 bases, leaving 6 bases not matched to a gene. CDR1 and CDR2 from the germline V gene are LGHNA and YNFKEQ. The CDR3 has 17 residues. The CDR3 DNA follows: TGTGCCAGCAGCCAAACCTGGACAGGGGGGGCCTACAATGAGCAGTTCTTC. Encoded protein: CASSQTWTGGAYNEQFF.

This sequence joins TRBV14 and TRBJ1-4; 7 bases are a match to TRBD1. Unmatched junction bases numbered 8, after V lost 3 bases and J lost 7 bases. The germline V gene has CDR1 SGHDN and CDR2 FVKESK. The CDR3 length is 15 residues. The CDR3 DNA sequence: TGTGCCAGCAGCCACCCCACAGGGGCTTTTGAAAAACTGTTTTTT. Translating it yields CASSHPTGAFEKLFF.

The V and J genes are TRBV11-2 and TRBJ1-2; the D gene is possibly TRBD1 (6 bases). The CDR3 totals 17 residues. In germline, CDR1 is SGHAT, CDR2 FQNNGV. Trimming stripped 0 bases from V and 1 base from J, with 15 bases between. The DNA of the CDR3 is TGTGCCAGCAGCTTAGATTGGCGACAGGAAGATAACTATGGCTACACCTTC. Translation gives CASSLDWRQEDNYGYTF.

The gene calls are TRBV4-1 and TRBJ1-2; no clear D. Trimming took off 0 bases at V and 0 bases at J, with 8 bases between the two ends. The CDR3 has 15 residues. CDR1 and CDR2 (germline): MGHRA, YSYEKL. CDR3 in DNA: TGCGCCAGCAGCCAAGATTACGCAGCTAACTATGGCTACACCTTC. This codes for CASSQDYAANYGYTF.

Only a few counts were recorded for this clone. No conserved phenylalanine or tryptophan is present at the end of the CDR3, so a read error is the likely explanation. It is unclear where the CDR3 begins or ends on the DNA, so no DNA is shown, and the CDR3 is as TCRdb lists it. This CDR3 is CASSETGIHSST. The chain carries TRBV6-1 and TRBJ1-1; TRBD1 was called by the table and not checked on the DNA. Germline V lookup: CDR1 MNHNS, CDR2 SASEGT. With termini counted, the CDR3 has 12 amino acids.

The chain uses TRBV19 and TRBJ1-3; a possible D gene is TRBD1 (5 bases). The germline V and J ends were trimmed by 9 bases and 0 bases, with 9 bases remaining between them. CDR3 length equals 13 residues. Germline assignment: CDR1 LNHDA and CDR2 SQIVND (reference sequence). CDR3 protein: CASRVSSGNTIYF. Written as DNA, the CDR3 is TGTGCCAGCAGGGTTAGCTCTGGAAACACCATATATTTT.

In its sample, this clone was seen a few times. The V call is TRBV3-1 (or the pseudogene TRBV3-2), the J call TRBJ1-2; D gene ambiguous. V was clipped by 5 bases and J by 0 bases, with 16 bases between them. Germline V gives CDR1 LGHDT, CDR2 YNNKEL (reference sequence). This CDR3 region has 16 residues. The CDR3 DNA sequence: TGTGCCAGCAGCTACCGGGGTCCAGACTCTAACTATGGCTACACCTTC. Translating gives CASSYRGPDSNYGYTF.

J is TRBJ2-5 and V is TRBV6-6; TRBD2 might be the D (5 bases). V shed 2 bases and J shed 1 base, with 11 bases lying between them. Germline-derived CDR1 and CDR2 are MNHNY and SVGAGI (reference sequence). CDR3 length equals 15 residues. The CDR3: CASSYGPGSQETQYF. CDR3 DNA: TGTGCCAGCAGTTACGGTCCGGGAAGCCAAGAGACCCAGTACTTC.

This clone has a single count. CDR3 loop: CASSLQLGSYEQYF. CDR3 nucleotides: TGTGCCAGCAGCTTGCAACTTGGCTCCTACGAGCAGTACTTC. The chain joins TRBV5-6 to TRBJ2-7; D not certain. V lost 1 base and J 0 bases, leaving 8 bases between the germline ends. The CDR3 covers 14 residues. The germline V gene has CDR1 SGHDT and CDR2 YYEEEE.

This chain's CDR3 is CASSVRKGDTIYF. DNA of the CDR3: TGTGCCAGCAGCGTCCGTAAGGGAGACACCATATATTTT. The genes are TRBV14 and TRBJ1-3, with D unclear. V was clipped by 5 bases and J by 8 bases, with 13 bases between them. Per germline, CDR1 SGHDN and CDR2 FVKESK. This CDR3 region has 13 residues.

This clone was counted a few times. The chain carries TRBV7-2 and TRBJ1-1, with a possible D match to TRBD1 (6 bases). Germline values: CDR1 SGHTA, CDR2 FQGNSA. Between the trimmed V and J ends, which lost 6 bases and 2 bases, there was a span of 13 bases. The CDR3 totals 14 residues. The CDR3 DNA reads as TGTGCCAGCAGGAGGAACAGGGCCAACACTGAAGCTTTCTTT. Protein: CASRRNRANTEAFF.

The chain employs TRBV29-1 and TRBJ1-2; TRBD1 agrees at 8 bases. The V gene end was trimmed by 1 base and the J gene end by 9 bases; junction bases not matched to a gene: 7. This CDR3 spans 13 amino acids. Germline CDR1 and CDR2: SQVTM and ANQGSEA. The CDR3 DNA is TGCAGCGTTGAAGCGGGACAGGCACTCCGCTACACCTTC. Protein: CSVEAGQALRYTF. Drawing the rest from reference TRBV29-1 and TRBJ1-2, the complete variable domain is SAVISQKPSRDICQRGTSLTIQCQVDSQVTMMFWYRQQPGQSLTLIATANQGSEATYESGFVIDKFPISRPNLTFSTLTVSNMSPEDSSIYLCSVEAGQALRYTFGSGTRLTVV.

The chain links TRBV19 to TRBJ1-2; D not resolved. V lost 3 bases, J lost 2 bases, and 7 bases lay in between. This CDR3 comprises 13 residues. Germline V gene data show CDR1 as LNHDA and CDR2 as SQIVND (reference sequence). The CDR3 is CASSIVENYGYTF. The DNA of the CDR3 is TGTGCCAGTAGTATTGTGGAGAACTATGGCTACACCTTC.

The chain joins TRBV9 to TRBJ2-1; 8 nucleotides line up with TRBD2. The germline gives CDR1 SGDLS, CDR2 YYNGEE. The V segment lost 4 bases and the J segment 9 bases; nucleotides outside the gene matches: 18. CDR3 size: 17 residues. CDR3 DNA: TGTGCCAGCAGCCCCGCGTGGGGGACTAGTGAAAGGACTGAGCAGTTCTTC. Its translation: CASSPAWGTSERTEQFF.

This chain joins TRBV11-2 and TRBJ2-7; 8 bases line up with TRBD2. Germline V CDR1 and CDR2: SGHAT, FQNNGV. The CDR3 contains 17 residues. The J segment lost 3 bases and the V segment lost 1 base, leaving 11 bases of the junction unmatched. The DNA for the CDR3 is TGTGCCAGCAGCTTAGCTCGACCGGGACTAGGGTTCTACGAGCAGTACTTC. As protein: CASSLARPGLGFYEQYF.

The genes are TRBV3-1 (or the pseudogene TRBV3-2) and TRBJ2-1; D perhaps matches TRBD2 (6 bases). Trimming took off 0 bases at V and 4 bases at J, with 22 bases between the two ends. The CDR3 extends over 19 amino acids. Germline V gene lookup returns CDR1 LGHDT and CDR2 YNNKEL (reference sequence). CDR3 sequence reads: CASSQERGYSNPKYNEQFF. CDR3 DNA: TGTGCCAGCAGCCAAGAGCGGGGCTACTCGAACCCGAAATACAATGAGCAGTTCTTC.

The V gene is TRBV3-1 (or the pseudogene TRBV3-2), the J gene TRBJ1-2; D call uncertain. V lost 0 bases and J lost 1, with 9 bases in between. CDR1 and CDR2 (germline): LGHDT, YNNKEL (reference sequence). CDR3 length: 15 residues. The CDR3 protein is CASSQDSAGNYGYTF. The CDR3 DNA reads TGTGCCAGCAGCCAAGATTCGGCAGGTAACTATGGCTACACCTTC.

This chain uses TRBV18 with TRBJ1-3; D is unresolved. The CDR3 runs 17 residues. CDR1 KGHSH and CDR2 LQKENI come from the germline V gene. The germline V and J ends were trimmed by 4 bases and 2 bases, with 18 bases remaining between them. CDR3 in DNA: TGTGCCAGCTCACGGCCCCAAGGTGGAGCGGCTGGAAACACCATATATTTT. It yields the protein CASSRPQGGAAGNTIYF.